The TCR beta chain under discussion was sequenced for a study of beta chain features in type 1 diabetes. Study as a whole: The study found patients and healthy donors alike in age, gender and cell yields. Study findings and constraints: TCRB CDR3s were moderately but significantly shorter in Type 1 diabetes patients in all four CD4+ subsets.

The CDR3 is 18 amino acids. Germline V gene sequence: CDR1 LNHNV, CDR2 YYDKDF (reference sequence). Trimming stripped 1 base from V and 3 bases from J, with 18 bases between. TCRB transcripts that were expressed got sequenced, as all of the isolated RNA had been reverse transcribed. Sequencing was performed with immunoSEQ multiplex PCR; in TCRdb, only in-frame clones are kept and a portion is missing. The sample consists of about 340,000 clones, approximately 13% of them appearing once. Points on this clone: Its cognate antigen is unknown.

The receptor was isolated from a woman aged 18-29 years with type 1 diabetes. The sequenced sample was naive CD4+ T cells from blood. The J gene is TRBJ2-2, the V gene TRBV15; a possible D gene is TRBD1 (6 bases). The CDR3 coding sequence is TGTGCCACCAGCAGAGGGTACGACAGGATGGTCGACACCGGGGAGCTGTTTTTT. It encodes CATSRGYDRMVDTGELFF.